These T cell receptor beta chains were read from a single sample in a study of radiation and T cells in renal cell carcinoma. Sequencing was performed with immunoSEQ multiplex PCR; in TCRdb, only in-frame clones are kept and a portion is missing. The sample yields 45,000 or so clones, around 83% seen once. The sample here was blood, taken from a patient whose treatment included radiotherapy and nephrectomy. The receptor source for this set is a woman between 65 and 79 years old with renal cell carcinoma. Each CDR3 is given with its conserved first and last residue. D genes are given only for firm matches. Only part of the rows carry a size: once, few, many, or a class if the clone is expanded.

v_gene,d_gene,abundance,j_gene,CDR3nt,CDR3aa
TRBV4-1,TRBD1,.,TRBJ1-3,TGCGCCAGCAGCCAGGTTACAGGGGAGCCAGCAAACACCATATATTTT,CASSQVTGEPANTIYF
TRBV18,.,.,TRBJ1-3,TGTGCCAGCCGTCCAGGGGAAGCTGGAAACACCATATATTTT,CASRPGEAGNTIYF
TRBV6-1,.,.,TRBJ1-5,TGTGCCAGCAGTGAAGCCTACGCGGGGGATCAGCCCCAGCATTTT,CASSEAYAGDQPQHF
TRBV2,.,few,TRBJ1-1,TGTGCCAGCAGTGGCTCCGGGGCCCAAACTGAAGCTTTCTTT,CASSGSGAQTEAFF
TRBV15,TRBD2,once,TRBJ2-1,TGTGCCACCAGCAGGGGAAGAGCGGGGGGGCGGTACAATGAGCAGTTCTTC,CATSRGRAGGRYNEQFF
TRBV7-2,.,.,TRBJ2-7,TGTGCCAGCAGCTTAGTGGTGGGGGTTGGGTCTACGCACTACGAGCAGTACTTC,CASSLVVGVGSTHYEQYF
TRBV19,.,.,TRBJ2-2,TGTGCCAGTAGGGCAGGCCAGTTGAACACCGGGGAGCTGTTTTTT,CASRAGQLNTGELFF
TRBV19,.,.,TRBJ2-2,TGTGCCAGTAGTCCCGAGACTGGGTCTGCGAGCGGGGAGCTGTTTTTT,CASSPETGSASGELFF
TRBV10-3,TRBD1,.,TRBJ2-7,TGTGCCATCAGTCCGGGACAGGGGTACGACGAGCAGTACTTC,CAISPGQGYDEQYF
TRBV7-9,.,.,TRBJ1-5,TGTGCCAGCAGCCCGGACAGTGATCAGCCCCAGCATTTT,CASSPDSDQPQHF